One and the same sample provided the 29 T cell receptor beta chains below, sequenced in a study of post-analysis software for immune sequencing data. Prepared TCR beta cDNA libraries contained unique molecular identifiers. In TCRdb, the PCR reads were re-called with MiXCR into one record per CDR3 protein. This table holds 150,000 to 200,000 distinct CDR3 sequences, roughly 40% found once. The sample here was blood, taken after autologous hematopoietic stem cell transplantation. The receptors here all came from a girl aged 5 to 17 with multiple sclerosis.

V gene TRBV6-5 combines with J gene TRBJ2-5; TRBD2 matches at 9 bases. J gave up 4 bases and V 2 bases, and 8 bases lay outside the gene matches. In germline, CDR1 is MNHEY, CDR2 SVGAGI. This CDR3 comprises 16 residues. CDR3 region: CASSYLPGGGGETQYF. CDR3 in DNA: TGTGCCAGCAGTTACCTCCCAGGCGGGGGGGGAGAGACCCAGTACTTC.

The V call is TRBV6-1, the J call TRBJ2-7; either TRBD1 or TRBD2 may supply D (7 bases each). Germline values: CDR1 MNHNS, CDR2 SASEGT. The CDR3 totals 13 residues. V lost 11 bases and J 7 bases, leaving 21 bases between the germline ends. In DNA, the CDR3 is TGTGCCCTAGGGGAGGGGGCTAAAGGTGAGCAGTACTTC. The encoded protein is CALGEGAKGEQYF.

About this clonotype: A read error is possible here, since a much larger clone lies one base away. The genes are TRBV9 and TRBJ2-2; D is unclear. CDR3 length: 12 residues. V lost 3 bases to trimming and J lost 6 bases, with 6 bases between them. CDR1 and CDR2 from the germline V gene are SGDLS and YYNGEE. CDR3 DNA sequence: TGTGCCAGCAGCGCTCGGGCCGGGGAGCTGTTTTTT. Translated, it gives CASSARAGELFF.

There are a few counts of this clonotype. The rearrangement joins TRBV20-1 to TRBJ2-3; D unclear. The CDR3 is made up of 14 amino acids. Germline values: CDR1 DFQATT, CDR2 SNEGSKA (reference sequence). Trimming stripped 0 bases from V and 1 base from J, with 8 bases between. For the CDR3, the DNA is TGCAGTGCTAGAGACTCGGGCCGCACAGATACGCAGTATTTT. It yields the protein CSARDSGRTDTQYF.

V gene TRBV2 combines with J gene TRBJ2-7, with D perhaps given as TRBD1 or TRBD2 (6 bases each). The V end was cut by 2 bases, the J end by 0 bases, with 14 bases between. The CDR3 contains 16 residues. Germline V lookup: CDR1 SNHLY, CDR2 FYNNEI. The CDR3 nucleotides are TGTGCCAGCAGTGAACGAAGGGGGGCCCGCTCCTACGAGCAGTACTTC. Amino acid sequence: CASSERRGARSYEQYF.

This clonotype was counted ten times or more. The rearrangement uses TRBV28 and TRBJ2-7; D unresolved. This CDR3 region has 12 residues. Deletions cut 2 bases from V and 3 bases from J, with 5 bases between. CDR1 is MDHEN, CDR2 SYDVKM, per germline. The CDR3 sequence is CASSLTDYEQYF. The CDR3 DNA reads TGTGCCAGCAGTTTAACTGACTACGAGCAGTACTTC.

This clonotype appeared a few times. V gene TRBV6-5 combines with J gene TRBJ1-1; D might be TRBD1 (5 bases). The CDR3 spans 15 residues. V gave up 0 bases and J gave up 3 bases, with 11 bases separating them. In germline, CDR1 is MNHEY, CDR2 SVGAGI. The CDR3, as DNA: TGTGCCAGCAGTTACTCGAAGGGGTGCCACACTGAAGCTTTCTTT. Its translation: CASSYSKGCHTEAFF.

About this clonotype itself: One base away lies a much larger clone, so this may be a sequencing read error. This rearrangement joins TRBV6-2 or TRBV6-3 to TRBJ1-5; unclear D gene. The CDR3 is made up of 15 amino acids. V was shortened by 6 bases and J by 3 bases, with 15 bases between the two germline ends. From germline, CDR1 is MNHEY and CDR2 SVGEGT. The chain's CDR3 is CASRAGDYNNQPQHF. CDR3 coding DNA: TGTGCCAGCAGAGCGGGAGACTATAACAATCAGCCCCAGCATTTT.

The sample holds a few counts of this clonotype. V is TRBV12-3 or TRBV12-4 and J is TRBJ2-3, with D perhaps matching TRBD1 (5 bases). Deletions cut 3 bases from V and 2 bases from J, with 9 bases between. The CDR3 has 14 amino acids. In DNA form, the CDR3 reads TGTGCCAGCAGTTTTTTCAGGGCCACAGATACGCAGTATTTT. Protein: CASSFFRATDTQYF.

Concerning this clonotype itself: A much larger clone is a single base away; this may be a read error. The chain employs TRBV6-2 or TRBV6-3 and TRBJ2-5; D remains unclear. The CDR3 runs 11 residues. CDR1 and CDR2 from the germline V gene are MNHEY and SVGEGT. CDR3 nucleotide sequence: TGTGCCGGCAGTTATGGGGAGACCCAGTACTTC. This translates into CAGSYGETQYF.

The chain combines TRBV7-2 with TRBJ2-3; D is perhaps TRBD2 (7 bases). This CDR3 spans 16 amino acids. Germline CDR1 and CDR2: SGHTA and FQGNSA. The V end was cut by 5 bases, the J end by 4 bases, with 19 bases between. In DNA, the CDR3 is TGTGCCAGCAGCCGGAGGGGGGGGGGGTTGGCAGATACGCAGTATTTT. It codes for CASSRRGGGLADTQYF.

This clonotype has only one observation. The chain uses TRBV7-8 and TRBJ2-5, with D uncertain. Per the germline V gene, CDR1 is SGHVS and CDR2 is FQNEAQ. Trimming cost V 5 bases and J 3 bases, with 4 bases left between them. This CDR3 is built from 11 residues. In DNA form, the CDR3 reads TGTGCCAGCAGCCGAGAAGAGACCCAGTACTTC. It codes for CASSREETQYF.

This clonotype was counted between two and nine times. The chain is built from TRBV24-1 and TRBJ2-3; D possibly corresponds to TRBD2 (6 bases). Germline V lookup: CDR1 KGHDR, CDR2 SFDVKD. Trimming removed 5 bases at V and 5 bases at J, with 16 bases between. This CDR3 comprises 15 residues. CDR3 in amino acids: CATSVGRSPRDTQYF. CDR3 coding DNA: TGTGCCACCAGTGTAGGGAGGTCCCCTCGAGATACGCAGTATTTT.

This clonotype was observed a handful of times. The rearrangement uses TRBV28 and TRBJ1-5; 8 nucleotides align to TRBD1. V was pared by 3 bases and J by 3 bases, with 4 bases of the junction left unmatched. Germline-derived CDR1 and CDR2 are MDHEN and SYDVKM. The CDR3 consists of 15 residues. The CDR3 nucleotides are TGTGCCAGCAGTTTTGGCAGGGGGCTCAATCAGCCCCAGCATTTT. The encoded protein is CASSFGRGLNQPQHF.

The table lists this clonotype with a count of one. The CDR3 region is CSAEPGTKTYNEQFF. DNA of the CDR3: TGCAGTGCTGAACCCGGGACGAAAACCTACAATGAGCAGTTCTTC. The V call is TRBV20-1, the J call TRBJ2-1, with D perhaps being TRBD1 or TRBD2 (5 bases each). The length of the CDR3 is 15 residues. Germline CDR1 is DFQATT and CDR2 is SNEGSKA (reference sequence). V gave up 5 bases and J gave up 2 bases, with 16 bases separating them.

This chain links TRBV20-1 with TRBJ2-7, with D unclear. V lost 0 bases to trimming and J lost 0 bases, with 12 bases between them. The CDR3 consists of 15 residues. The V gene's germline CDR1 is DFQATT and CDR2 SNEGSKA (reference sequence). The CDR3 region has the DNA TGCAGTGCTAGAGATATCCACACGAGCTCCTACGAGCAGTACTTC. Protein product: CSARDIHTSSYEQYF.

This clonotype has a handful of counts. The V and J genes are TRBV5-1 and TRBJ2-5; D may be TRBD2 (6 bases). The CDR3 totals 15 residues. Germline CDR1 and CDR2: SGHRS and YFSETQ. V shed 0 bases and J shed 3 bases, with 12 bases lying between them. CDR3 bases: TGCGCCAGCAGCTTGGGCGTGGGGACTGAAGAGACCCAGTACTTC. It yields the protein CASSLGVGTEETQYF.

V usage is TRBV5-1 and J usage is TRBJ2-7, with a weak D call TRBD1 (5 bases). The V and J ends lost 2 bases and 4 bases respectively, with 10 bases between them. In germline, CDR1 is SGHRS, CDR2 YFSETQ. This CDR3 is 13 amino acids long. Here the CDR3 DNA reads TGCGCCAGCAGCTTACAGGAGTGGTACGAGCAGTACTTC. Its translation: CASSLQEWYEQYF.

V is TRBV7-2 and J is TRBJ2-1; possible D gene TRBD2, 6 bases. The CDR3 runs 16 residues. V was shortened by 5 bases and J by 1 base, with 15 bases between the two germline ends. Germline V gene data show CDR1 as SGHTA and CDR2 as FQGNSA. CDR3 bases: TGTGCCAGCAGCCTAACATGGGGAGGATCCTACAATGAGCAGTTCTTC. Amino acid sequence: CASSLTWGGSYNEQFF.

The chain has TRBV12-3 or TRBV12-4 and TRBJ1-2; 11 bases line up with TRBD1. The junction had 8 bases not matched to a gene; V was cut back by 4 bases and J by 7 bases. The CDR3 has 15 residues. This CDR3 reads CASSWSGQGGPGYTF. The CDR3 coding sequence is TGTGCCAGCAGTTGGTCGGGACAGGGGGGCCCTGGCTACACCTTC.

This clonotype was counted a few times. The rearrangement uses TRBV7-9 and TRBJ2-5, with a tentative D call TRBD1 (6 bases). The end of the DNA is better explained by TRBJ2-7, so the J call may be wrong. Germline V gene sequence: CDR1 SEHNR, CDR2 FQNEAQ (reference sequence). The CDR3 spans 13 residues. CDR3 region: CASSTTGYYEQYF. In DNA, the CDR3 is TGTGCCAGCAGCACCACAGGGTACTACGAGCAGTACTTC.

This sequence joins TRBV2 and TRBJ2-1; TRBD2 agrees at 14 bases. The CDR3 has 17 residues. The J segment lost 10 bases and the V segment lost 3 bases, leaving 11 bases of the junction unmatched. Per the germline V gene, CDR1 is SNHLY and CDR2 is FYNNEI. The CDR3, as DNA: TGTGCCAGCAGTGAGCCCGGGACTAGCGGGAGTTCAGAGGAGCAGTTCTTC. Translating it yields CASSEPGTSGSSEEQFF.

The rearrangement links TRBV25-1 to TRBJ1-6, with D tentatively TRBD1 (5 bases). V gave up 9 bases and J gave up 5 bases, with 17 bases separating them. This CDR3 spans 15 amino acids. CDR1 and CDR2 from the germline V gene are MGHDK and SYGVNS. The CDR3 here is CASRIQGLDNSPLHF. CDR3 nucleotides: TGTGCCAGTAGGATCCAGGGTTTGGATAATTCACCCCTCCACTTT.

This chain connects TRBV25-1 to TRBJ1-2; perhaps TRBD1 as D (5 bases). V dropped 1 base and J dropped 6 bases, with 18 bases sitting between them. CDR1 and CDR2 (germline): MGHDK, SYGVNS. The length of the CDR3 is 16 residues. CDR3 amino acids: CASSESAWQGRNGYTF. The CDR3 DNA reads TGTGCCAGCAGTGAATCAGCTTGGCAGGGTAGGAATGGCTACACCTTC.

This chain links TRBV10-3 with TRBJ2-1; 11 nucleotides align to TRBD2. CDR1 is ENHRY and CDR2 is SYGVKD in the germline V gene. The CDR3 loop spans 15 amino acids. Unmatched junction bases numbered 3, after V lost 2 bases and J lost 6 bases. CDR3 DNA sequence: TGTGCCATCAGTGAGCTAGCGGGAGGTGTCAATGAGCAGTTCTTC. It specifies CAISELAGGVNEQFF.

The chain uses TRBV24-1 and TRBJ2-3; D unclear. V dropped 4 bases and J dropped 8 bases, with 6 bases sitting between them. The length of the CDR3 is 11 residues. Germline CDR1 reads KGHDR; CDR2 reads SFDVKD. Written as DNA, the CDR3 is TGTGCCACCAGTGACCGAGTTACGCAGTATTTT. It yields the protein CATSDRVTQYF.

The chain couples TRBV20-1 to TRBJ2-1; possibly TRBD2 for D (6 bases). Trimming took 4 bases from V and 0 from J, leaving 16 bases between them. CDR1 is DFQATT and CDR2 is SNEGSKA in the germline V gene (reference sequence). This CDR3 comprises 16 residues. As DNA, the CDR3 is TGCAGTGCTACGAGACGCGGGGCCAGCTCCTACAATGAGCAGTTCTTC. Its translation is CSATRRGASSYNEQFF.

This clonotype was detected a few times. It may be a read error: a sequence one base away is much more abundant. In DNA form, the CDR3 reads TGTGCCATCAGTAGCGGGGGGGACAATGAGCAGTACTTC. It codes for CAISSGGDNEQYF. The chain links TRBV10-3 to TRBJ2-5; 10 bases align to TRBD2. V lost 5 bases, J lost 11 bases, and 8 bases stayed unmatched. CDR1 and CDR2 (germline): ENHRY, SYGVKD. This CDR3 has 13 amino acids.

The chain joins TRBV9 to TRBJ2-7; 8 bases are shared with TRBD1. Losses at the gene ends were 0 bases for V and 3 bases for J; bases not matched to a gene: 2. The CDR3 contains 14 residues. Germline values: CDR1 SGDLS, CDR2 YYNGEE. The CDR3 loop reads CASSVGDRLYEQYF. DNA for the CDR3: TGTGCCAGCAGCGTAGGGGACAGGCTCTACGAGCAGTACTTC.